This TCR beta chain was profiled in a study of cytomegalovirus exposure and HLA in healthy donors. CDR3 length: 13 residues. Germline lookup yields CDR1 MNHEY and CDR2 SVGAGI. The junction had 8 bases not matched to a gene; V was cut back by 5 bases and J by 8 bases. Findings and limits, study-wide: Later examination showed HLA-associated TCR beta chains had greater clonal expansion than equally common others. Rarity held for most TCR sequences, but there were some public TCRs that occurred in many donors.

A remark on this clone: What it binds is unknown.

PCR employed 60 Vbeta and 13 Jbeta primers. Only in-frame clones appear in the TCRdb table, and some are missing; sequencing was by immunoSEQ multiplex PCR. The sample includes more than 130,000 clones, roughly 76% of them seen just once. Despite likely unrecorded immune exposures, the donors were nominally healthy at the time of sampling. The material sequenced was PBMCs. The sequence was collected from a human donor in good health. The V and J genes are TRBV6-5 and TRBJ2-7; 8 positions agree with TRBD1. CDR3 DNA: TGTGCCAGCAGTGAAATTGACAGGGGAAAGCAGTACTTC. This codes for CASSEIDRGKQYF.